These 10 T cell receptor beta chains share one sample of origin, sequenced in a study of beta chain features in type 1 diabetes. The investigators reverse transcribed all of the isolated RNA, so they sequenced expressed TCRB transcripts. The repertoire was sequenced with immunoSEQ multiplex PCR; TCRdb's copy has only in-frame clones and lacks some. This sample has roughly 250,000 clones; 9.6% occur once, and the top ten carry approximately 0.035%. The sequenced sample consisted of naive CD4+ T cells from blood. The receptors shown here come from a woman under 30 in good health.

The sample holds a few counts of this clone. The rearrangement joins TRBV2 to TRBJ2-1, with 13 bases identical to TRBD2. Germline CDR1 and CDR2: SNHLY and FYNNEI. The CDR3 is 16 residues long. Trimming took 6 bases from V and 4 from J; bases not matched to a gene: 6. The CDR3 protein is CASSPRLAGGYNEQFF. CDR3 nucleotide sequence: TGTGCCAGCAGCCCACGACTAGCGGGGGGATACAATGAGCAGTTCTTC. The complete variable domain, with remaining parts taken from reference TRBV2 and TRBJ2-1, reads EPEVTQTPSHQVTQMGQEVILRCVPISNHLYFYWYRQILGQKVEFLVSFYNNEISEKSEIFDDQFSVERPDGSNFTLKIRSTKLEDSAMYFCASSPRLAGGYNEQFFGPGTRLTVL.

The CDR3 spells CASSIQGPSYNEQFF. Written as DNA, the CDR3 is TGTGCCAGTAGTATTCAGGGGCCATCCTACAATGAGCAGTTCTTC. The chain links TRBV19 to TRBJ2-1; a possible D gene is TRBD1 (6 bases). Per the germline V gene, CDR1 is LNHDA and CDR2 is SQIVND (reference sequence). The germline V and J ends were trimmed by 3 bases and 1 base, with 10 bases remaining between them. The CDR3 loop spans 15 amino acids.

The chain has TRBV2 and TRBJ1-4; a possible D gene is TRBD1 (5 bases). Germline V CDR1 and CDR2: SNHLY, FYNNEI. Trimming left V 8 bases short and J 7 bases short, with 8 bases between. This CDR3 is 11 amino acids long. This CDR3 is CASGGGEKLFF. The CDR3 DNA follows: TGTGCCAGCGGGGGGGGTGAAAAACTGTTTTTT.

This clone was seen ten or more times. The J gene is TRBJ2-3, the V gene TRBV7-9, with D maybe TRBD2 (6 bases). Trimming cost V 3 bases and J 2 bases, with 12 bases left between them. Looked up from germline, CDR1 is SEHNR and CDR2 is FQNEAQ (reference sequence). The length of the CDR3 is 15 residues. CDR3 sequence: CASSFRGAPTDTQYF. CDR3 DNA sequence: TGTGCCAGCAGCTTCCGCGGGGCACCCACAGATACGCAGTATTTT.

The rearrangement links TRBV5-1 to TRBJ2-1; D gene unclear. CDR3 length: 15 amino acids. CDR1 and CDR2 (germline): SGHRS, YFSETQ. Trimming shortened V by 2 bases and J by 0 bases, and 9 bases separated the two germline ends. CDR3: CASSFSGTSYNEQFF. CDR3 in DNA: TGCGCCAGCAGCTTCTCCGGTACCTCCTACAATGAGCAGTTCTTC. The full variable domain, its missing parts supplied by reference TRBV5-1 and TRBJ2-1, is KAGVTQTPRYLIKTRGQQVTLSCSPISGHRSVSWYQQTPGQGLQFLFEYFSETQRNKGNFPGRFSGRQFSNSRSEMNVSTLELGDSALYLCASSFSGTSYNEQFFGPGTRLTVL.

This clone was seen only a few times. This rearrangement joins TRBV29-1 to TRBJ2-1; 9 bases map to TRBD1. CDR1 and CDR2 from the germline V gene are SQVTM and ANQGSEA. The CDR3 has 15 amino acids. The V segment lost 6 bases and the J segment 8 bases; nucleotides outside the gene matches: 14. CDR3 sequence reads: CSVPGGGQGSDEQFF. CDR3 bases: TGCAGCGTCCCCGGCGGCGGACAGGGGTCAGATGAGCAGTTCTTC.

This clone was seen a few times. The V and J genes are TRBV7-9 and TRBJ2-1, with D perhaps matching TRBD2 (5 bases). Germline V gene lookup returns CDR1 SEHNR and CDR2 FQNEAQ (reference sequence). The V and J ends lost 4 bases and 7 bases respectively, with 8 bases between them. The CDR3 is 12 amino acids. The CDR3 region is CASSSDWNEQFF. Here the CDR3 DNA reads TGTGCCAGCAGCTCGGACTGGAATGAGCAGTTCTTC.

This clone occurred a few times. The chain uses TRBV7-6 and TRBJ1-3, with D possibly being TRBD1 (5 bases). The ends were cut back, 5 bases at V and 2 bases at J, with 19 bases in the middle. This CDR3 is 17 amino acids long. Germline lookup yields CDR1 SGHVS and CDR2 FNYEAQ. Written as DNA, the CDR3 is TGTGCCAGCAGCCAACGGTGGACATTCCCGCCTGGAAACACCATATATTTT. Translated, it gives CASSQRWTFPPGNTIYF.

This clone has just a few counts. CDR3 amino acids: CASSLEGTGNEKLFF. CDR3 DNA sequence: TGCGCCAGCAGCTTGGAGGGGACAGGGAATGAAAAACTGTTTTTT. The chain joins TRBV5-1 to TRBJ1-4, with 9 positions matching TRBD1. Germline lookup yields CDR1 SGHRS and CDR2 YFSETQ. The CDR3 is 15 residues long. The V and J ends lost 0 bases and 5 bases, in that order; junction bases with no gene match: 2.

The gene calls are TRBV5-1 and TRBJ2-1; 9 bases fit TRBD1. CDR3 length equals 18 residues. V was pared by 5 bases and J by 2 bases, with 14 bases of the junction left unmatched. Germline CDR1 reads SGHRS; CDR2 reads YFSETQ. CDR3 residues: CASSQTVLTGGPYNEQFF. CDR3 DNA sequence: TGCGCCAGCAGTCAGACCGTACTCACAGGGGGCCCCTACAATGAGCAGTTCTTC.